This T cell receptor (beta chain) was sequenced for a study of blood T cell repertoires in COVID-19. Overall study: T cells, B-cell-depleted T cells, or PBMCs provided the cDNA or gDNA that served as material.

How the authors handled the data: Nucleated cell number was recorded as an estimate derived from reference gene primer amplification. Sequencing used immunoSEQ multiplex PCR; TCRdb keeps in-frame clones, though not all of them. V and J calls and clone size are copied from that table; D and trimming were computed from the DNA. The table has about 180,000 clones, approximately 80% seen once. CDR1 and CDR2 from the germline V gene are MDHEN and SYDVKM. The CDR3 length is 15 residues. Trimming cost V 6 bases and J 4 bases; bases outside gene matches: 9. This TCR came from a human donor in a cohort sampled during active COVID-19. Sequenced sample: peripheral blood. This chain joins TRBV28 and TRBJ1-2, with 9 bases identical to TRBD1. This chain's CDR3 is CASRGQGRVVYGYTF. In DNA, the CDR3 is TGTGCCAGCAGGGGACAGGGACGTGTCGTCTATGGCTACACCTTC.